This TCR beta chain was retrieved from a study of blood T cell repertoires in COVID-19. Study-level information: Sites across the United States, Italy and Spain contributed samples from acute and convalescent COVID-19. PBMCs, B-cell-depleted T cells, or T cells provided the cDNA or gDNA that made up the material.

In the authors' workflow: Nucleated cell number was recorded as an estimate derived from reference gene primer amplification. Produced via immunoSEQ multiplex PCR; TCRdb's table is partial and in-frame only. V, J and clone size were drawn from that table, and D and trimming were deduced from the DNA. The sample yields over 400,000 clones, around 86% seen once. Sequenced: peripheral blood. This receptor was taken from a woman aged 30 to 39 with active or convalescent COVID-19.

DNA for the CDR3: TGTGCCAGCAGCTTAACCGGGACAGGAGATGGTGGCTACACCTTC. Amino acids: CASSLTGTGDGGYTF. This rearrangement joins TRBV5-5 to TRBJ1-2; 8 nucleotides match TRBD1. Germline values: CDR1 SGHKS, CDR2 YYEKEE (reference sequence). This CDR3 spans 15 amino acids. The V segment lost 2 bases and the J segment 7 bases; nucleotides outside the gene matches: 10.